The 26 T cell receptor beta chains in this list originate from one sample, sequenced in a study of beta chain features in type 1 diabetes. Broader study findings: The study found moderately but significantly shorter TCRB CDR3s in all four CD4+ subsets of Type 1 diabetes patients.

Reverse transcription of all isolated RNA meant that expressed TCRB transcripts were sequenced. Using immunoSEQ multiplex PCR, the repertoire was profiled, and TCRdb retains in-frame clones only, with some absent. In the table there are some 190,000 clones, 7.8% of which are singletons. Antigens of these TCRs are unknown. Sequencing was done on a sample of central memory CD4+ T cells from blood. The receptors here all came from a woman between 40 and 55 years old with type 1 diabetes.

This clone was seen only a few times. The J gene is TRBJ1-5, the V gene TRBV30, with a possible D match to TRBD1 (5 bases). Germline CDR1 reads GTSNPN; CDR2 reads SVGIG (reference sequence). The CDR3 runs to 14 residues. V was clipped by 2 bases and J by 5 bases, with 13 bases between them. CDR3 sequence (DNA): TGTGCCTGGAGTCCCGGGGGGGGTGATCAGCCCCAGCATTTT. It encodes CAWSPGGGDQPQHF.

This sequence joins TRBV5-1 and TRBJ1-6; D call uncertain. V was trimmed by 4 bases and J by 8 bases, leaving 16 bases between them. The CDR3 sequence is 15 residues long. CDR1 is SGHRS, CDR2 YFSETQ, per germline. The CDR3 region has the DNA TGCGCCAGCAGCCCCCAGCGGCTTGATGATTCACCCCTCCACTTT. Amino acids: CASSPQRLDDSPLHF.

This clone was seen a handful of times. The V and J genes are TRBV25-1 and TRBJ1-2, with a weak D call TRBD1 (5 bases). The CDR3 covers 12 residues. Germline CDR1 and CDR2: MGHDK and SYGVNS. Trimming cost V 6 bases and J 8 bases, with 13 bases left between them. The CDR3 DNA reads TGTGCCAGCAGCCCCGACAGAGCCGGCTACACCTTC. Its translation: CASSPDRAGYTF.

The sample holds a few counts of this clone. This rearrangement joins TRBV28 to TRBJ2-5, with 9 bases matching TRBD1. Looked up from germline, CDR1 is MDHEN and CDR2 is SYDVKM. There are 17 residues in the CDR3. The V gene end was trimmed by 5 bases and the J gene end by 5 bases; junction bases not matched to a gene: 15. The CDR3 protein is CASSTKYRGLTRETQYF. As DNA, the CDR3 is TGTGCCAGCAGTACAAAATACAGGGGGCTGACAAGGGAGACCCAGTACTTC.

The DNA of the CDR3 is TGTGCCAGCAGCACTAGGGGAGGGGAGTTAAAAAAACTGTTTTTT. This encodes CASSTRGGELKKLFF. The chain combines TRBV25-1 with TRBJ1-4; TRBD1 is a possible D gene (5 bases). Germline CDR1 is MGHDK and CDR2 is SYGVNS. V lost 6 bases and J 9 bases, leaving 20 bases between the germline ends. CDR3 length equals 15 residues.

This clone was detected a few times. The J gene is TRBJ1-5, the V gene TRBV28; no clear D gene. V lost 5 bases to trimming and J lost 3 bases, with 17 bases between them. The CDR3 has 16 amino acids. CDR1 is MDHEN and CDR2 is SYDVKM in the germline V gene. The CDR3, as DNA: TGTGCCAGCAGTCCCCCCGACCGGGGTACCAATCAGCCCCAGCATTTT. Amino acid sequence: CASSPPDRGTNQPQHF.

Only a few counts were recorded for this clone. The V and J genes are TRBV11-2 and TRBJ2-1; 7 bases fit TRBD2. With 5 bases clipped from V and 8 bases from J, the junction kept 15 bases outside the gene matches. The CDR3 loop spans 16 amino acids. Per the germline V gene, CDR1 is SGHAT and CDR2 is FQNNGV. The chain's CDR3 is CASSARLGLAGDEQFF. CDR3 nucleotides: TGTGCCAGCAGCGCACGTTTGGGACTTGCGGGGGATGAGCAGTTCTTC. Together with reference TRBV11-2 and TRBJ2-1, the CDR3 gives the full variable domain: EAGVAQSPRYKIIEKRQSVAFWCNPISGHATLYWYQQILGQGPKLLIQFQNNGVVDDSQLPKDRFSAERLKGVDSTLKIQPAKLEDSAVYLCASSARLGLAGDEQFFGPGTRLTVL.

This chain joins TRBV11-2 and TRBJ1-6; 8 bases agree with TRBD1. Trimming removed 5 bases from V and 10 bases from J; junction bases left unmatched: 13. CDR3 size: 16 residues. In germline, CDR1 is SGHAT, CDR2 FQNNGV. The CDR3 DNA is TGTGCCAGCAGCCTTATGTCAGGACAGGGTTTCTCACCCCTCCACTTT. Protein sequence: CASSLMSGQGFSPLHF.

The rearrangement joins TRBV19 to TRBJ2-1; possible D gene TRBD2, 5 bases. Between the trimmed V and J ends, which lost 1 base and 2 bases, there was a span of 9 bases. Looked up from germline, CDR1 is LNHDA and CDR2 is SQIVND (reference sequence). This CDR3 spans 15 amino acids. In nucleotides, the CDR3 is TGTGCCAGTAGTATAGTCCCTAGCACCTACAATGAGCAGTTCTTC. Protein product: CASSIVPSTYNEQFF.

The J gene is TRBJ2-7, the V gene TRBV28; 10 bases fit TRBD1. The ends lost 8 bases at V and 4 bases at J; junction bases unmatched: 5. CDR3 length equals 13 residues. The germline gives CDR1 MDHEN, CDR2 SYDVKM. CDR3: CASRDRGKYEQYF. CDR3 DNA sequence: TGTGCCAGCCGGGACAGGGGAAAGTACGAGCAGTACTTC.

Many counts were recorded for this clone. The chain recombines TRBV7-2 with TRBJ1-5; maybe TRBD1 (6 bases). The CDR3 loop spans 15 amino acids. The V end was cut by 3 bases, the J end by 1 base, with 10 bases between. Germline CDR1 and CDR2: SGHTA and FQGNSA. The CDR3 nucleotides are TGTGCCAGCAGCTTCCAACAGGGAAGCAATCAGCCCCAGCATTTT. This sequence encodes CASSFQQGSNQPQHF. The entire variable domain, with the rest obtained from reference TRBV7-2 and TRBJ1-5, is as follows: GAGVSQSPSNKVTEKGKDVELRCDPISGHTALYWYRQSLGQGLEFLIYFQGNSAPDKSGLPSDRFSAERTGGSVSTLTIQRTQQEDSAVYLCASSFQQGSNQPQHFGDGTRLSIL.

The rearrangement uses TRBV4-2 and TRBJ1-3; TRBD1 is a possible D gene (5 bases). Looked up from germline, CDR1 is LGHNA and CDR2 is YNFKEQ. This CDR3 is 15 amino acids long. V lost 2 bases, J lost 3 bases, and 11 bases lay in between. The CDR3 region is CASSQRPGGGNTIYF. The CDR3 nucleotides read TGTGCCAGCAGCCAACGACCGGGGGGTGGAAACACCATATATTTT.

This clone was counted ten times or more. This chain links TRBV9 with TRBJ2-1; a possible D gene is TRBD2 (7 bases). This CDR3 is built from 17 residues. Germline CDR1 SGDLS, CDR2 YYNGEE. The V gene lost 3 bases and the J gene lost 7 bases, with 23 bases spanning the gap. As DNA, the CDR3 is TGTGCCAGCAGCGCAGCAGAGGGGCGGGGGCCTAAGAATGAGCAGTTCTTC. Protein product: CASSAAEGRGPKNEQFF.

This clone has a handful of counts. This chain uses TRBV5-4 with TRBJ1-5; the match to TRBD1 covers 9 bases. CDR1 SGHNT and CDR2 YYREEE come from the germline V gene (reference sequence). The CDR3 extends over 15 amino acids. Germline trimming cut 5 bases from V and 7 bases from J; bases unmatched to any gene: 10. CDR3 nucleotide sequence: TGTGCCAGCAGTACCACCCGGGACAGGGACCAGCCCCAGCATTTT. Translating gives CASSTTRDRDQPQHF.

V usage is TRBV4-3 and J usage is TRBJ2-7, with a possible D match to TRBD1 (6 bases). This CDR3 is built from 15 residues. The ends were cut back, 0 bases at V and 2 bases at J, with 11 bases in the middle. The germline CDR1 and CDR2 sequences are LGHNA and YSLEER. CDR3 protein: CASSQDLWDTYEQYF. As DNA, the CDR3 is TGCGCCAGCAGCCAAGATCTCTGGGACACCTACGAGCAGTACTTC.

This clone came up a few times. The chain's CDR3 is CASSTSGSRTGELFF. For the CDR3, the DNA is TGTGCCAGCAGCACTAGCGGGTCGCGGACCGGGGAGCTGTTTTTT. This chain connects TRBV11-2 to TRBJ2-2; 9 bases line up with TRBD2. Germline V gene data show CDR1 as SGHAT and CDR2 as FQNNGV. This CDR3 has 15 residues. Losses at the gene ends were 5 bases for V and 5 bases for J; bases not matched to a gene: 6.

Ten or more counts support this clone. The rearrangement joins TRBV5-1 to TRBJ2-1, with no clear D. CDR1 is SGHRS, CDR2 YFSETQ, per germline. Trimming shortened V by 2 bases and J by 9 bases, and 6 bases separated the two germline ends. The CDR3 runs to 11 residues. DNA of the CDR3: TGCGCCAGCAGCTTCAGAGGTGAGCAGTTCTTC. Amino acid sequence: CASSFRGEQFF.

This clone was observed a few times. The chain recombines TRBV11-3 with TRBJ2-4, with D maybe TRBD2 (6 bases). The CDR3 loop spans 14 amino acids. Per the germline V gene, CDR1 is SGHNT and CDR2 is YENEEA. Trimming removed 1 base at V and 8 bases at J, with 12 bases between. The DNA for the CDR3 is TGTGCCAGCAGCTTAGGCGGGGCCCCGGACATTCAGTACTTC. Amino acids: CASSLGGAPDIQYF.

As regards this clone: The sample has other DNA sequences that encode this CDR3 too. The rearrangement joins TRBV4-1 to TRBJ2-5, with 13 bases lining up with TRBD2. The CDR3 has 15 residues. With 4 bases clipped from V and 4 bases from J, the junction kept 3 bases outside the gene matches. CDR1 is MGHRA and CDR2 is YSYEKL in the germline V gene. The DNA of the CDR3 is TGCGCCAGCAGCCTCGGACTAGCGGGAGCAGAGACCCAGTACTTC. Amino acid sequence: CASSLGLAGAETQYF.

This clone was detected ten times or more. The chain joins TRBV2 to TRBJ1-1; 7 nucleotides match TRBD1. From germline, CDR1 is SNHLY and CDR2 FYNNEI. J was trimmed by 1 base and V by 6 bases; bases with no gene match: 5. The CDR3 totals 14 residues. In nucleotides, the CDR3 is TGTGCCAGCAGCCGACAGGGAAGGAACACTGAAGCTTTCTTT. Residues: CASSRQGRNTEAFF.

This clone has just a few counts. The rearrangement uses TRBV19 and TRBJ2-2; TRBD1 agrees at 10 bases. Germline CDR1 reads LNHDA; CDR2 reads SQIVND (reference sequence). Germline trimming cut 5 bases from V and 6 bases from J; bases unmatched to any gene: 12. This CDR3 contains 17 residues. CDR3 nucleotide sequence: TGTGCCAGTAGTCCCGGGACAGGGGAGTTGGGTGCCGGGGAGCTGTTTTTT. Translating it yields CASSPGTGELGAGELFF.

This clone showed up many times. The V call is TRBV10-3, the J call TRBJ1-1; D unclear. CDR1 ENHRY and CDR2 SYGVKD come from the germline V gene. V lost 2 bases and J 6 bases, leaving 7 bases between the germline ends. CDR3 size: 12 residues. CDR3 amino acids: CAISEADSEAFF. DNA for the CDR3: TGTGCCATCAGTGAGGCAGACTCTGAAGCTTTCTTT.

This chain uses TRBV11-2 with TRBJ2-5, with a possible D match to TRBD2 (5 bases). CDR1 SGHAT and CDR2 FQNNGV come from the germline V gene. Trimming took off 1 base at V and 5 bases at J, with 14 bases between the two ends. The CDR3 is 15 residues long. This CDR3 reads CASSLGRTGSETQYF. As DNA, the CDR3 is TGTGCCAGCAGCTTAGGGCGGACGGGATCCGAGACCCAGTACTTC.

This clone was detected only a few times. The chain links TRBV7-3 to TRBJ1-6; 7 nucleotides match TRBD1. This CDR3 comprises 15 residues. CDR1 is SGHTA and CDR2 is FQGTGA in the germline V gene. The J segment lost 8 bases and the V segment lost 1 base, leaving 5 bases of the junction unmatched. The CDR3 DNA follows: TGTGCCAGCAGCTTAATGGGGACAGAGGATTCACCCCTCCACTTT. Encoded protein: CASSLMGTEDSPLHF.

A few counts support this clone. This chain links TRBV7-3 with TRBJ2-5; 9 positions agree with TRBD2. Germline V gene sequence: CDR1 SGHTA, CDR2 FQGTGA. With 3 bases clipped from V and 5 bases from J, the junction kept 7 bases outside the gene matches. The CDR3 runs 15 residues. In DNA, the CDR3 is TGTGCCAGCAGCTTCGGCGGGGGGGCGGAGGAGACCCAGTACTTC. Translated, it gives CASSFGGGAEETQYF. Drawing the rest from reference TRBV7-3 and TRBJ2-5, the complete variable domain is GAGVSQTPSNKVTEKGKYVELRCDPISGHTALYWYRQSLGQGPEFLIYFQGTGAADDSGLPNDRFFAVRPEGSVSTLKIQRTERGDSAVYLCASSFGGGAEETQYFGPGTRLLVL.

This clone was detected a few times. The V gene is TRBV2, the J gene TRBJ2-3; D uncertain. The germline V gene encodes CDR1 SNHLY and CDR2 FYNNEI. The CDR3 consists of 11 residues. V dropped 5 bases and J dropped 3 bases, with 3 bases sitting between them. CDR3 DNA sequence: TGTGCCAGCAGTCTGACAGATACGCAGTATTTT. Translated: CASSLTDTQYF.